A selection of T cell receptor beta chains follows, all from one sample in a study of cytomegalovirus exposure and HLA in healthy donors. Clones were read by immunoSEQ multiplex PCR, and TCRdb kept only the in-frame ones, dropping some. The sample includes 60,000 to 85,000 clones. Sequencing used PBMCs. These receptors all come from a man aged 50-59 years in good health and CMV-seropositive. Each CDR3 is given with its conserved first and last residue. The D gene is left open where the match is weak.

J gene,V gene,D gene,CDR3 DNA,CDR3 protein
TRBJ2-3,TRBV7-6,-,TGTGCCAGCAGCTTAGGGGGGCAAGGTACGCAGTATTTT,CASSLGGQGTQYF
TRBJ2-5,TRBV5-1,TRBD2,TGCGCCAGCAGCGGACCGGGACTAGCGGCCCAAGAGACCCAGTACTTC,CASSGPGLAAQETQYF
TRBJ1-4,TRBV2,-,TGTGCCAGCATGCGGCAGGAAAAACTGTTTTTT,CASMRQEKLFF
TRBJ2-3,TRBV19,-,TGTGCCAGTAGTATAGCGGGGGGCTCTGCAGATACGCAGTATTTT,CASSIAGGSADTQYF
TRBJ2-7,TRBV19,-,TGTGCCAGTAGTACATCTCGTAGAAACGAGCAGTACTTC,CASSTSRRNEQYF
TRBJ1-3,TRBV4-2,-,TGTGCCAGCAGCCAACCCCCAGGGCAAGCTGGAAACACCATATATTTT,CASSQPPGQAGNTIYF
TRBJ2-5,TRBV2,-,TGTGCCAGCAGGACCGGGACATCCCAAGAGACCCAGTACTTC,CASRTGTSQETQYF
TRBJ1-1,TRBV29-1,-,TGCAGCGTTCGGGGAGGGACTGAAGCTTTCTTT,CSVRGGTEAFF
TRBJ2-7,TRBV2,-,TGTGCCAGCAGTTTATCGCATCCTTCGCTACTAGGAGCCTACGAGCAGTACTTC,CASSLSHPSLLGAYEQYF
TRBJ2-3,TRBV10-3,-,TGTGCCATCAGTGATGTTTCGGGGTTGGATACGCAGTATTTT,CAISDVSGLDTQYF
TRBJ2-2,TRBV5-1,-,TGCGCCAGCAGCTTGGCTAGATCCGGGGAGCTGTTTTTT,CASSLARSGELFF
TRBJ2-3,TRBV27,TRBD2,TGTGCCAGCAGTTGGGCTAGCGGGGATACGCAGTATTTT,CASSWASGDTQYF
TRBJ2-7,TRBV5-1,-,-,CASSPGLTLTSGQYF
TRBJ1-2,TRBV2,-,TGTGCCAGCAGTGGGGGGCGAGGCTATGGCTACACCTTC,CASSGGRGYGYTF
TRBJ2-2,TRBV19,TRBD1,TGTGCCAGTAGTATAGGGGGACAGGCCGCGAACACCGGGGAGCTGTTTTTT,CASSIGGQAANTGELFF
TRBJ2-7,TRBV11-2,TRBD2,TGTGCCAGCAGCCAACCGCGACTAGCGGGAGTTCGGTACTTC,CASSQPRLAGVRYF
TRBJ1-2,TRBV2,-,TGTGCCAGCAACCCGGTACAGGGTAACTATGGCTACACCTTC,CASNPVQGNYGYTF
TRBJ2-7,TRBV2,TRBD2,TGTGCCAGCAACCTAGACGCTGGGGGGGGCGAGCAGTACTTC,CASNLDAGGGEQYF
TRBJ1-2,TRBV10-3,-,TGTGCCATCAGTGAGTCGGCCGGGGAAGTCTATGGCTACACCTTC,CAISESAGEVYGYTF
TRBJ1-5,TRBV19,-,TGTGCCAGTAGTATTGACGAGGCTAATCAGCCCCAGCATTTT,CASSIDEANQPQHF
TRBJ2-1,TRBV6-5,-,TGTGCCAGCAGTTACAATCTAGGAATTGGGAATGAGCAGTTCTTC,CASSYNLGIGNEQFF
TRBJ1-1,TRBV5-4,-,TGTGCCAGCAGCTTGGACCGGGACATTACGAACACTGAAGCTTTCTTT,CASSLDRDITNTEAFF
TRBJ2-3,TRBV4-1,TRBD2,TGCGCCAGCAGCCCAACCTCGGGGGGGGCCTTTACGCAGTATTTT,CASSPTSGGAFTQYF
TRBJ2-7,TRBV11-3,-,TGTGCCAGCAGCCCCCCGAGGGGGATAAGTTTTTACGAGCAGTACTTC,CASSPPRGISFYEQYF
TRBJ1-2,TRBV4-2,TRBD1,TGTGCCAGCAGCCAAGCAAGGGGGCAGGATGGCTACACCTTC,CASSQARGQDGYTF
TRBJ2-1,TRBV10-1,-,TGCGCCAGTTCCTCGGTCCAGCGGGTGGATGAGCAGTTCTTC,CASSSVQRVDEQFF
TRBJ2-5,TRBV4-2,TRBD2,TGTGCCAGCAGCCAAGTTGGACTAGCGGGAGGAGAGACCCAGTACTTC,CASSQVGLAGGETQYF
TRBJ2-5,TRBV10-3,-,TGTGCCATCAGTGACGACTGGCAAGAGACCCAGTACTTC,CAISDDWQETQYF
TRBJ1-1,TRBV6-5,-,TGTGCCAGCAGTTACATTGGGAGGGCGAACACTGAAGCTTTCTTT,CASSYIGRANTEAFF
TRBJ2-7,TRBV4-1,TRBD2,TGCGCCAGCAGCCAAGTGGGGGGGGGTTGGGAGCAGTACTTC,CASSQVGGGWEQYF
TRBJ1-5,TRBV7-8,-,TGTGCCAGCAGCTTAGCGGGGCCCCTCGTTAACCAGCATTTT,CASSLAGPLVNQHF
TRBJ1-2,TRBV6-1,TRBD1,TGTGCCAGCACGCATACAGGGGCGGACTATGGCTACACCTTC,CASTHTGADYGYTF
TRBJ1-4,TRBV18,-,TGTGCCAGCTCACCGGGGGGTGGCATCCCGTTTTTT,CASSPGGGIPFF
TRBJ1-3,TRBV9,TRBD1,TGTGCCAGCAGCTCGACAGGGTCGGGAAACACCATATATTTT,CASSSTGSGNTIYF
TRBJ2-6,TRBV18,-,TGTGCCAGCTCATCTCCTGGTGGGTCAGCGGCTGGGGCCAACGTCCTGACTTTC,CASSSPGGSAAGANVLTF
TRBJ1-5,TRBV5-6,-,TGTGCCAGCAGCTTGAGAGGTAGCAATCAGCCCCAGCATTTT,CASSLRGSNQPQHF
TRBJ2-2,TRBV7-7,TRBD2,TGTGCCAGCAGCCCGACTAGCGGGAGGGCCAGGGACGGGGAGCTGTTTTTT,CASSPTSGRARDGELFF
TRBJ1-5,TRBV19,TRBD1,TGTGCCAGTTCCGGGACAGGGAATCAGCCCCAGCATTTT,CASSGTGNQPQHF
TRBJ2-3,TRBV5-1,TRBD2,TGCGCCAGCAGCCCGGGACTAGCGGGGGGAAGAGATACGCAGTATTTT,CASSPGLAGGRDTQYF
TRBJ1-2,TRBV6-1,-,TGTGCCAGCAGTGAACGAGGGTCGTCCGGCTACACCTTC,CASSERGSSGYTF
TRBJ1-1,TRBV7-9,-,TGTGCCAGCAGCTTATCGGGGGACGAGACTGAAGCTTTCTTT,CASSLSGDETEAFF
TRBJ1-1,TRBV28,TRBD1,TGTGCCAGCACCCGGACAGGGGGCGGGACTGAAGCTTTCTTT,CASTRTGGGTEAFF
TRBJ1-2,TRBV29-1,-,TGCAGCGTTGTGGAAGGGGGAATTGGCTACACCTTC,CSVVEGGIGYTF